This TCR beta chain was captured by sequencing in a study of T cell responses to AZD1222 COVID-19 vaccine. Overall study findings and caveats: Only after the peak T cell response were repertoires sampled. CD4 TCRs associated with vaccination spanned spike, dominating at 160-218 and 743-854.

To note about this clone: What it recognizes is unknown.

The data were produced by immunoSEQ multiplex PCR, yet TCRdb's version contains in-frame clones alone and is incomplete. This sample has fewer than 100,000 clones, with 87% found just once. The origin of this receptor is an adult who received the AZD1222 COVID-19 vaccine. The sample was peripheral blood, taken 28 days after the second AZD1222 dose.

This CDR3 reads CASSWTGEYEQYF. As DNA, the CDR3 is TGCGCCAGCAGCTGGACAGGGGAGTACGAGCAGTACTTC. The chain has TRBV5-1 and TRBJ2-7; 9 nucleotides line up with TRBD1. The CDR3 runs to 13 residues. Per germline, CDR1 SGHRS and CDR2 YFSETQ. Trimming cost V 3 bases and J 4 bases; bases outside gene matches: 2.